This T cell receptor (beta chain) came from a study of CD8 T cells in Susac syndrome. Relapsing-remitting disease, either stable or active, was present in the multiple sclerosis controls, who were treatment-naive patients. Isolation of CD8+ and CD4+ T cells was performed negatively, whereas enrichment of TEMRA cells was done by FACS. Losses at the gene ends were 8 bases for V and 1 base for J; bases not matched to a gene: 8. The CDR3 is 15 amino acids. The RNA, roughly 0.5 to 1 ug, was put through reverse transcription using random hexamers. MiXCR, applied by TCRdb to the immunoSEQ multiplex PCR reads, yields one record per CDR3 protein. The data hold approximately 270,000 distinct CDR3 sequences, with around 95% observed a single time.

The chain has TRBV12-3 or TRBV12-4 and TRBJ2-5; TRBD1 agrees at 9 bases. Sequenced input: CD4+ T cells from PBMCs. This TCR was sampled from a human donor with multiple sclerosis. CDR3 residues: CASGRDRAFQETQYF. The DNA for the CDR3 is TGTGCCAGCGGCCGGGACAGGGCGTTCCAAGAGACCCAGTACTTC.